Detailed here is one T cell receptor (beta chain). Its antigen is not known. These data belong to a study of cytomegalovirus exposure and HLA in healthy donors. Whole-study results and caveats: Per a later analysis, HLA-associated TCR beta chains showed more clonal expansion than other, equally common TCR beta chains.

The CDR3 consists of 12 residues. Germline-derived CDR1 and CDR2 are SQVTM and ANQGSEA. Trimming left V 0 bases short and J 4 bases short, with 7 bases between. Though nominally healthy at sampling, donors likely had unrecorded immune exposures. PCR employed 60 Vbeta and 13 Jbeta primers. Using immunoSEQ multiplex PCR, the repertoire was profiled, and TCRdb retains in-frame clones only, with some absent. The repertoire holds roughly 190,000 clones, with around 81% as singletons. Sequencing was done on a sample of PBMCs. This sequence was found in a man aged 18 to 30 in good health and CMV-seronegative. The chain joins TRBV29-1 to TRBJ2-7, with a tentative D call TRBD1 (6 bases). The chain's CDR3 is CSVEEGAYEQYF. CDR3 nucleotides: TGCAGCGTTGAAGAGGGGGCTTACGAGCAGTACTTC.